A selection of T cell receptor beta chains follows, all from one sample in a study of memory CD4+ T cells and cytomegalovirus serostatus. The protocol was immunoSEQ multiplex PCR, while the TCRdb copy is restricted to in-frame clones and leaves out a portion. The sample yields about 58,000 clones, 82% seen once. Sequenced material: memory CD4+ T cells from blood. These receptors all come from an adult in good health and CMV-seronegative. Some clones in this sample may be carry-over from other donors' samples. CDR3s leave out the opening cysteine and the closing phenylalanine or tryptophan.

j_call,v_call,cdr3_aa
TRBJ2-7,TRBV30,AWTVGGTGSYEQY
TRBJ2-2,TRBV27,ASKQGQGVGELF
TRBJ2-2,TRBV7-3,ATGLAGPNTGELF
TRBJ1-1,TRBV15,ATGRRAGKNTEAF
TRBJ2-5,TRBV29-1,SVESGPGETQY
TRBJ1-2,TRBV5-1,ASSLTNYGYT
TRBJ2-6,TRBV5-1,ASSLAPSSGANVLT
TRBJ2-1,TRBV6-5,ASSYLASGRRNEQF
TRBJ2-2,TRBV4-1,ASAQGGRGNTGELF
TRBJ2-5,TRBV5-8,ASALGTGKETQY
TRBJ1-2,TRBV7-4,ASSFGLEDYGYT
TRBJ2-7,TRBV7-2,ASSSGLAGGLVLREQY
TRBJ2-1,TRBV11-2,ASSFDSGRPEQF
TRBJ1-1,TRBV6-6,ASSPRVLAEAF
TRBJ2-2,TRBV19,ASSRAGPNTGELF
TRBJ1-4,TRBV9,ASSVGIDEKLF
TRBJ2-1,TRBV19,ASKRDRSWNEQF
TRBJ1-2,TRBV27,ASSPIKGRGYT
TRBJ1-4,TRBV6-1,ASSGNQGKGEKLF
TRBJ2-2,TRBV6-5,ASSYRTGHGTGELF
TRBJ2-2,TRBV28,ASDGLAGTGELF
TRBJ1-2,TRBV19,ASSIRNPGAGGGYT
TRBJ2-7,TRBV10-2,ASGQGVGEQY
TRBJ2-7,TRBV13,ASSAEQGLYEQY
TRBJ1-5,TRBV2,ASSEGWGTSNQPQH
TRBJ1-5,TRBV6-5,ASRTLQGSNQPQH
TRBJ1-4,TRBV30,AWKGVGAQKLF
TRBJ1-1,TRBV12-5,ASGLGVNTEAF
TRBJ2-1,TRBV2,ASTGQPSTNEQF
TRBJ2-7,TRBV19,ASSRNSYEQY
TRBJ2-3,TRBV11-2,ASIDRGSSTDTQY
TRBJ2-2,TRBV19,ASRETGPGELF
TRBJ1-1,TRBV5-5,ASSLGSRENTEAF
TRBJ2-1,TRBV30,AWRLGSNEQF
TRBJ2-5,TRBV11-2,ASSPNGLAGWETQY
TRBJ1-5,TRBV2,ASSILSGWGMQPQH
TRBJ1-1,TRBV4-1,ASSQGPGTKAF
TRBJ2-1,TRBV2,ASRDRGITYNEQF
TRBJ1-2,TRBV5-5,ASSLAERLGGYT
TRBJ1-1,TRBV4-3,ASSQEMGGHTEAF
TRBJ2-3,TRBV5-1,ASSFGFTGSTDTQY
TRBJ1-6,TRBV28,ASKPGPQNSPLH
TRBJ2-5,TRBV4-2,ASSLEGGRGPLGETQY
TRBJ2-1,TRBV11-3,ASSGTSSYNEQF
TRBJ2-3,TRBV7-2,ASSFDHGSTDTQY
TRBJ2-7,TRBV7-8,ASSLDSDLGGPGA
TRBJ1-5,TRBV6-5,ASRKRQINQPQH
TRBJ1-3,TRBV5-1,ASSSVENTIY
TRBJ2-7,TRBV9,ASSVGPGRGAYEQY
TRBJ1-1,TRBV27,ASCNLPGQGNTEAF
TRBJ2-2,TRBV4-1,ASSFDGTLNTGELF
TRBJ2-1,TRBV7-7,ASSPGTSYNEQF
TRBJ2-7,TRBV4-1,ASSQGLAGGGLSYEQY
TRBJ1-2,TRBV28,ASWDSRDYGYT
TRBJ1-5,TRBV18,ASSPGRQNQPQH
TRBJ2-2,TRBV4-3,ASSQDRATGELF
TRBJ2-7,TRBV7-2,ASSAYTVGGGTEQY